The clone carrying this T cell receptor beta chain was found once. Its cognate antigen is unknown. The CDR3 spans 12 residues. Germline lookup yields CDR1 DFQATT and CDR2 SNEGSKA (reference sequence). Between the trimmed V and J ends, which lost 8 bases and 4 bases, there was a span of 12 bases. The protocol attached unique molecular identifiers to individual cDNA molecules. TCRdb itself ran the 5' RACE reads through MiXCR, one entry per CDR3 protein. The sample shows about 29,000 distinct CDR3 sequences, 4.5% of them seen only once. These data belong to a study of early T cells in non-severe SARS-CoV-2 infection. Study-wide context: Unsorted whole blood bulk RNA was sequenced, with unpaired chains.

Whole-study results and caveats: VDJdb matching, biased toward anti-spike CD8 responses, missed private and CD4 specificities.

What was sequenced was whole blood. This receptor was identified in an adult who was a healthcare worker with PCR-confirmed SARS-CoV-2 infection or an uninfected control (not recorded which). This sequence joins TRBV20-1 and TRBJ2-1, with TRBD2 as a possible D gene (6 bases). In nucleotides, the CDR3 is TGCAGTTTCTTGGACTATTACAATGAGCAGTTCTTC. Amino acids: CSFLDYYNEQFF.